The present entry profiles one T cell receptor beta chain with its context. Its antigen is as yet unknown. This entry is derived from a study of T cell repertoires in cytomegalovirus infection. In the study overall: Use of recently identified HLA-C-restricted and well-studied HLA-B-restricted CMV epitopes was part of the study. A matching HLA type, together with CMV infection, was signaled by public TCR beta signatures.

The CDR3 is made up of 16 amino acids. Germline-derived CDR1 and CDR2 are LNHNV and YYDKDF (reference sequence). V lost 5 bases and J lost 3; bases outside the gene matches: 12. TCRdb processed the reads anew with MiXCR; each CDR3 protein has one entry. This table holds approximately 100,000 distinct CDR3 sequences, less than 55% found once. Findings and caveats of the study: Summed public TCR beta family frequency identified CMV carriers bearing the relevant HLA.

The genes are TRBV15 and TRBJ2-7; 8 bases fit TRBD1. This TCR derives from a human donor in good health (CMV status not recorded). Some clones in this sample may be carry-over from other donors' samples. The specimen comprised CD8+ T cells from cultured PBMCs, sampled from culture after CMV antigen stimulation. DNA for the CDR3: TGTGCCACCAGCGACCGGGACAGGTCCCTGGGCTACGAGCAGTACTTC. This codes for CATSDRDRSLGYEQYF.